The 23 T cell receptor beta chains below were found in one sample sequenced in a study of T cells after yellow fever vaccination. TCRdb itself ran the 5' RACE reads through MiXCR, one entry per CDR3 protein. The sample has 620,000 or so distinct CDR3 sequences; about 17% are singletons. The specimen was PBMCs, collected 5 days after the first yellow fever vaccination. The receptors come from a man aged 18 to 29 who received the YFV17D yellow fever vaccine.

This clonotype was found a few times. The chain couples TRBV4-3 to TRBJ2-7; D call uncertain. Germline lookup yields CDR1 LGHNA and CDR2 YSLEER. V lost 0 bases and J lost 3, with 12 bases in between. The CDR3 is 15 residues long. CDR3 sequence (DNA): TGCGCCAGCAGCCAAGATCTGGGAACCTTCTACGAGCAGTACTTC. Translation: CASSQDLGTFYEQYF.

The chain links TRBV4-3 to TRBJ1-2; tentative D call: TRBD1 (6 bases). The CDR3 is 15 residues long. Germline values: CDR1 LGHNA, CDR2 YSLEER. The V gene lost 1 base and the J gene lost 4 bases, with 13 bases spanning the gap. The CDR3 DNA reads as TGCGCCAGCAGCCAAGTAGCCACAGGGAGCTATGGCTACACCTTC. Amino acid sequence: CASSQVATGSYGYTF.

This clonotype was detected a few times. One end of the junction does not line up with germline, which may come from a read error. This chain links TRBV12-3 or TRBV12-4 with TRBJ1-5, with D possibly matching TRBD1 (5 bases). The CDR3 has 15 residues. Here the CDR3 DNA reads TGTGCCAGCAGATTAGCGGGGGATAGCAATCAGCCCCAGCATTTT. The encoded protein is CASRLAGDSNQPQHF.

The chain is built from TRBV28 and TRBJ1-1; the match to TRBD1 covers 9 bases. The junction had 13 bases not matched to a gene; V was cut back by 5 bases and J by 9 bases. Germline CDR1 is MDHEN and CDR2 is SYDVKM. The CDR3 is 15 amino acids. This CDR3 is CASSPPGQGYYQAFF. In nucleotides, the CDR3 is TGTGCCAGCAGTCCCCCAGGACAGGGGTATTACCAAGCTTTCTTT. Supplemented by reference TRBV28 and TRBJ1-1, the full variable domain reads DVKVTQSSRYLVKRTGEKVFLECVQDMDHENMFWYRQDPGLGLRLIYFSYDVKMKEKGDIPEGYSVSREKKERFSLILESASTNQTSMYLCASSPPGQGYYQAFFGQGTRLTVV.

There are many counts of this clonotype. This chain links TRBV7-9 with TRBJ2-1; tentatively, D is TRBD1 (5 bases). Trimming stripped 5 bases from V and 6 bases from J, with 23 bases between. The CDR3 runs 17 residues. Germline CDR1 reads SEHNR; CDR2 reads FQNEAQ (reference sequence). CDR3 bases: TGTGCCAGCAGCCCTGGAAGGTTAGGGGTGCTGGTCAATGAGCAGTTCTTC. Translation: CASSPGRLGVLVNEQFF.

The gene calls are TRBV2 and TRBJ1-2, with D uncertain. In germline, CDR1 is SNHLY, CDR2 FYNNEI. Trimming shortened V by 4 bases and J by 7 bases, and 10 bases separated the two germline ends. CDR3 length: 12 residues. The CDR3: CASSVTGGGYTF. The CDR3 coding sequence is TGTGCCAGCAGTGTGACCGGAGGTGGCTACACCTTC.

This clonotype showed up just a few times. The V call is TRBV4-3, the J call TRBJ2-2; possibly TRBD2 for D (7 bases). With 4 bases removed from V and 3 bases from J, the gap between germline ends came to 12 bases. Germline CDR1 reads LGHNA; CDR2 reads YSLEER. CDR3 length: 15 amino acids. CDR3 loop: CASSRGGGDTGELFF. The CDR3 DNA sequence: TGCGCCAGCAGCCGGGGAGGGGGTGACACCGGGGAGCTGTTTTTT.

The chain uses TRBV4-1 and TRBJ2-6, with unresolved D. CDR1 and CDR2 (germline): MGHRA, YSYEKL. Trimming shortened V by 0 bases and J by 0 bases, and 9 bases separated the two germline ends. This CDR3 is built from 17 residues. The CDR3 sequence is CASSQDSYGSGANVLTF. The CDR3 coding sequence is TGCGCCAGCAGCCAAGATTCTTACGGCTCTGGGGCCAACGTCCTGACTTTC.

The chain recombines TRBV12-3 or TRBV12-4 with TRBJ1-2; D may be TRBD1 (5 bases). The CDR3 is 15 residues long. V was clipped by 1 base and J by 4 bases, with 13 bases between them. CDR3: CASSLGDLVIYGYTF. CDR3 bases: TGTGCCAGCAGTTTAGGGGACTTGGTCATCTATGGCTACACCTTC.

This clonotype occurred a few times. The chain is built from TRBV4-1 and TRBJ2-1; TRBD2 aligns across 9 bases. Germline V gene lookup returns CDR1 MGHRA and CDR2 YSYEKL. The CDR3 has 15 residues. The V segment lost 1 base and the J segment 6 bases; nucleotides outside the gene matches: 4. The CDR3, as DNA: TGCGCCAGCAGCCAAGGGCGGGGGGGCCCCAATGAGCAGTTCTTC. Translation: CASSQGRGGPNEQFF.

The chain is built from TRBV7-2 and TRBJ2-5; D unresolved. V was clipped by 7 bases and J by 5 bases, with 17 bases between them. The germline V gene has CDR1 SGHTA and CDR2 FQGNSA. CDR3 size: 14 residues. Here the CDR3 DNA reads TGTGCCAGCACCCCTAAGCAGGCTCGGGAGACCCAGTACTTC. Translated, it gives CASTPKQARETQYF.

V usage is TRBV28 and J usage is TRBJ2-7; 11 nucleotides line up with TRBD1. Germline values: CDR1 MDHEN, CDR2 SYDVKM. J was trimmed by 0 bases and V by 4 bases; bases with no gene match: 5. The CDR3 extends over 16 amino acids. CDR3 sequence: CASSSPGTGGSYEQYV. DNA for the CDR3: TGTGCCAGCAGTTCGCCCGGGACAGGGGGCTCCTACGAGCAGTACGTC.

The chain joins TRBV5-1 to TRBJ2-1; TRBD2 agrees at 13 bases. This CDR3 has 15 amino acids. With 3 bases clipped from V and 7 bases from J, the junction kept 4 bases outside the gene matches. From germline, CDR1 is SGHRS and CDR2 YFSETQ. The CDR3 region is CASSSGLAGWNEQFF. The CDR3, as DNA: TGCGCCAGCAGCTCGGGACTAGCGGGGTGGAATGAGCAGTTCTTC.

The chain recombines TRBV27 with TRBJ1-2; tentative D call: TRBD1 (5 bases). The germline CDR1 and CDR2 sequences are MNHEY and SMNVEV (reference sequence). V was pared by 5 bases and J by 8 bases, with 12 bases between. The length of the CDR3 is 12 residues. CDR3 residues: CASSPGTSGYTF. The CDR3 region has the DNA TGTGCCAGCAGTCCCGGGACCTCGGGCTACACCTTC.

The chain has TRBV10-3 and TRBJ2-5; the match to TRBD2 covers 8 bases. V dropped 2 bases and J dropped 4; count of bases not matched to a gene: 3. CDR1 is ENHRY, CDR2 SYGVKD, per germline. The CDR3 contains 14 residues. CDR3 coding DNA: TGTGCCATCAGTGAGGGACTAGCCATAGAGACCCAGTACTTC. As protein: CAISEGLAIETQYF.

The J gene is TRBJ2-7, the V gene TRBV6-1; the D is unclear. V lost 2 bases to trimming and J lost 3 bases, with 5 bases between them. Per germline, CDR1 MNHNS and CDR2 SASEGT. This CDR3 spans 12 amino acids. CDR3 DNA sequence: TGTGCCAGCAGTGAACCCAGCTACGAGCAGTACGTC. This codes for CASSEPSYEQYV.

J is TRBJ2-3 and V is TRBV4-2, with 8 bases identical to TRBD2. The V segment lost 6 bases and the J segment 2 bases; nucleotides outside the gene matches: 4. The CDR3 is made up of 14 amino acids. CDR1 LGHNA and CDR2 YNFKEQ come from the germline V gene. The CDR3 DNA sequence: TGTGCCAGCAGAACTAGCGGAATCACAGATACGCAGTATTTT. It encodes CASRTSGITDTQYF.

Here the CDR3 DNA reads TGCAGCGTTGGGGTGTATCAAGCCGGGGAGCTGTTTTTT. The encoded protein is CSVGVYQAGELFF. The V call is TRBV29-1, the J call TRBJ2-2; D is undetermined. Trimming took 4 bases from V and 6 from J, leaving 12 bases between them. This CDR3 contains 13 residues. The germline CDR1 and CDR2 sequences are SQVTM and ANQGSEA.

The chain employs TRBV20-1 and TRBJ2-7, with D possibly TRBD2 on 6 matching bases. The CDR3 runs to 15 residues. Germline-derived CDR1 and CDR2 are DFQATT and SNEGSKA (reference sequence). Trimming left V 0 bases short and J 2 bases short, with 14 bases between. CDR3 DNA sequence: TGCAGTGCTAGAGATCCCCGGGGGTCTACCTACGAGCAGTACTTC. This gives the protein CSARDPRGSTYEQYF.

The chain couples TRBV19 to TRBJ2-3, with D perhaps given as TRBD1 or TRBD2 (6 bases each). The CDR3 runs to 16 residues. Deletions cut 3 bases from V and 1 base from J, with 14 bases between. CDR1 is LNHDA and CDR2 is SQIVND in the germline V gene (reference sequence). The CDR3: CASSILGGLGTDTQYF. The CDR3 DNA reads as TGTGCCAGTAGTATTCTCGGGGGCTTGGGCACAGATACGCAGTATTTT.

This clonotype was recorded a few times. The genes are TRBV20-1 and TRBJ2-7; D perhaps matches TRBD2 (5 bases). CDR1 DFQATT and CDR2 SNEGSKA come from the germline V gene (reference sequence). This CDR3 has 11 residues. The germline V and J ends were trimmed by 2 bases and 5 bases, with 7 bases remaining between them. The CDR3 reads CSARRGNEQYF. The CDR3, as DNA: TGCAGTGCTAGACGGGGAAACGAGCAGTACTTC.

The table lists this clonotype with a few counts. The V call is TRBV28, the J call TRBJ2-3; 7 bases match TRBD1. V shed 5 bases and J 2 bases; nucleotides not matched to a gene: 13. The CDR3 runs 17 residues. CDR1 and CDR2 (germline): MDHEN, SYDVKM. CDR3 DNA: TGTGCCAGCAGTCTCCCGGGACAGAGCCTTTACACAGATACGCAGTATTTT. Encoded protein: CASSLPGQSLYTDTQYF.

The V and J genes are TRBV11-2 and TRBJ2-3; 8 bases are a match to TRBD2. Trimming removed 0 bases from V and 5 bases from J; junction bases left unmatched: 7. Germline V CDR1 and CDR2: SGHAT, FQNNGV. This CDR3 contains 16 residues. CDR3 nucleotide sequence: TGTGCCAGCAGCTTAGAGCGCCTAGCGGGCATAGATACGCAGTATTTT. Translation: CASSLERLAGIDTQYF.